A single sample is the source of the 24 T cell receptor beta chains below, sequenced in a study of T cell repertoires in cytomegalovirus infection. Their recognized antigens are unknown. TCRdb analysed the reads with MiXCR anew, one entry per CDR3 protein. The top ten hold around 60% of the sample, which has roughly 200,000 distinct CDR3 sequences, around 35% seen once. The material was CD8+ T cells from cultured PBMCs, obtained from culture after CMV antigen stimulation. Receptors originate from a human donor in good health (CMV status not recorded). Some clones in this sample may be carry-over from other donors' samples.

With regard to this clonotype: At one end, the junction sequence differs from germline, possibly due to a read error. The chain couples TRBV2 to TRBJ2-7; 8 bases line up with TRBD2. Germline V lookup: CDR1 SNHLY, CDR2 FYNNEI. The CDR3 spans 14 residues. The CDR3 sequence is CASSGTSRWYEQYF. In DNA form, the CDR3 reads TGTGCAAGCAGCGGGACTAGTCGGTGGTACGAGCAGTACTTC.

The chain joins TRBV10-3 to TRBJ2-5; D uncertain. The germline V gene encodes CDR1 ENHRY and CDR2 SYGVKD. The CDR3 consists of 12 residues. V was cut by 0 bases and J by 13 bases, with 12 bases left in between. The CDR3, as DNA: TGTGCCATCAGTGAGTCGGCAACTCCCCCGTACTTC. This codes for CAISESATPPYF.

A few counts support this clonotype. CDR3 residues: CASSLDQGLIGNTIYF. CDR3 DNA sequence: TGTGCCAGCAGCTTAGATCAGGGGCTGATCGGAAACACCATATATTTT. The chain has TRBV7-9 and TRBJ1-3; weak D call: TRBD1 (6 bases). Germline values: CDR1 SEHNR, CDR2 FQNEAQ (reference sequence). This CDR3 has 16 amino acids. Trimming stripped 1 base from V and 4 bases from J, with 14 bases between. The whole variable domain, filled in from reference TRBV7-9 and TRBJ1-3, reads DTGVSQNPRHKITKRGQNVTFRCDPISEHNRLYWYRQTLGQGPEFLTYFQNEAQLEKSRLLSDRFSAERPKGSFSTLEIQRTEQGDSAMYLCASSLDQGLIGNTIYFGEGSWLTVV.

The chain recombines TRBV18 with TRBJ2-1, with D possibly TRBD2 on 7 matching bases. In germline, CDR1 is KGHSH, CDR2 LQKENI. This CDR3 has 16 amino acids. Trimming stripped 5 bases from V and 2 bases from J, with 16 bases between. CDR3 nucleotide sequence: TGTGCCAGCTCAGCCCGGGGCGGGGGCGCCTACAATGAGCAGTTCTTC. Encoded protein: CASSARGGGAYNEQFF. The entire variable domain, with the rest obtained from reference TRBV18 and TRBJ2-1, is as follows: NAGVMQNPRHLVRRRGQEARLRCSPMKGHSHVYWYRQLPEEGLKFMVYLQKENIIDESGMPKERFSAEFPKEGPSILRIQQVVRGDSAAYFCASSARGGGAYNEQFFGPGTRLTVL.

This clonotype was seen a few times. The chain combines TRBV7-3 with TRBJ2-1; 10 bases align to TRBD2. Germline V gene data show CDR1 as SGHTA and CDR2 as FQGTGA. V was pared by 0 bases and J by 5 bases, with 16 bases of the junction left unmatched. This CDR3 contains 20 residues. The DNA for the CDR3 is TGTGCCAGCAGCTTAACTGGACTAGCGGCCCTCTCGTCACGGGACAATGAGCAGTTCTTC. Its protein is CASSLTGLAALSSRDNEQFF.

The chain has TRBV27 and TRBJ2-4, with 9 bases matching TRBD1. Germline V gene data show CDR1 as MNHEY and CDR2 as SMNVEV (reference sequence). The CDR3 is 15 residues long. With V trimmed by 5 bases and J by 3 bases, 5 bases remained unmatched. CDR3 bases: TGTGCCAGCAGTCCCCGGGACAGGGTCAAAAACATTCAGTACTTC. Encoded protein: CASSPRDRVKNIQYF.

The rearrangement joins TRBV6-5 to TRBJ2-7; 7 bases match TRBD2. V trimming: 6 bases; J trimming: 6 bases; junction bases outside the gene matches: 11. The germline gives CDR1 MNHEY, CDR2 SVGAGI. The CDR3 loop spans 14 amino acids. The CDR3 DNA reads TGTGCCAGCAGCCTGGGGGGGGTACAGGTCGAGCAGTACTTC. The encoded protein is CASSLGGVQVEQYF.

The rearrangement links TRBV11-2 to TRBJ2-1, with TRBD1 matching over 7 bases. Per germline, CDR1 SGHAT and CDR2 FQNNGV. The CDR3 loop spans 18 amino acids. Trimming cost V 1 base and J 5 bases; bases outside gene matches: 14. CDR3 bases: TGTGCCAGCAGCTTAGTTCGGGGACCCACAGGGGCCCACAATGAGCAGTTCTTC. Amino acid sequence: CASSLVRGPTGAHNEQFF.

A remark on this clonotype: The junction shows a germline mismatch at one end, possibly a read error. The CDR3 DNA follows: TGTGCCAGCAGCTTAGGGGCCGGGATCGAGGGGTTGGACTTC. It translates to CASSLGAGIEGLDF. The rearrangement uses TRBV7-8 and TRBJ1-2; a possible D gene is TRBD1 (5 bases). This CDR3 comprises 14 residues. Germline lookup yields CDR1 SGHVS and CDR2 FQNEAQ.

The rearrangement links TRBV10-3 to TRBJ1-5; tentative D call: TRBD1 (5 bases). CDR1 is ENHRY and CDR2 is SYGVKD in the germline V gene. This CDR3 is built from 13 residues. V was shortened by 4 bases and J by 1 base, with 5 bases between the two germline ends. The CDR3 here is CAISGDSNQPQHF. Written as DNA, the CDR3 is TGTGCCATCAGTGGGGACAGCAATCAGCCCCAGCATTTT.

This clonotype appeared a few times. The V and J genes are TRBV25-1 and TRBJ1-4; D remains unclear. Trimming cost V 1 base and J 8 bases, with 14 bases left between them. Germline-derived CDR1 and CDR2 are MGHDK and SYGVNS. The CDR3 loop spans 15 amino acids. This CDR3 reads CASSEWEVIEEKLFF. As DNA, the CDR3 is TGTGCCAGCAGTGAATGGGAGGTAATAGAGGAAAAACTGTTTTTT.

This chain links TRBV2 with TRBJ2-5; 8 bases map to TRBD2. The CDR3 is made up of 17 amino acids. V lost 0 bases to trimming and J lost 3 bases; unmatched junction nucleotides: 9. Germline CDR1 is SNHLY and CDR2 is FYNNEI. CDR3 nucleotide sequence: TGTGCCAGCAGTGAAGCGACCCTAGCGGGCGCAAAAGAGACCCAGTACTTC. Amino acids: CASSEATLAGAKETQYF.

The rearrangement links TRBV12-3 or TRBV12-4 to TRBJ2-1; 10 bases match TRBD2. V shed 5 bases and J 6 bases; nucleotides not matched to a gene: 7. The CDR3 has 15 residues. The CDR3 DNA reads as TGTGCCAGCAGTCCCGAGCGGGAGGGCCTCAATGAGCAGTTCTTC. As protein: CASSPEREGLNEQFF.

The sample holds many counts of this clonotype. The chain combines TRBV7-6 with TRBJ1-4, with a possible D match to TRBD1 (5 bases). V lost 0 bases to trimming and J lost 3 bases, with 8 bases between them. CDR1 and CDR2 (germline): SGHVS, FNYEAQ. The CDR3 is 15 residues long. The CDR3 bases are TGTGCCAGCAGCTTAGCGGACACCCCTAATGAAAAACTGTTTTTT. It specifies CASSLADTPNEKLFF.

This clonotype was counted a few times. The rearrangement joins TRBV24-1 to TRBJ2-3; D may be TRBD1 (6 bases). Per germline, CDR1 KGHDR and CDR2 SFDVKD. The CDR3 covers 15 residues. V shed 0 bases and J shed 1 base, with 7 bases lying between them. The CDR3 sequence is CATSDLPGGTDTQYF. CDR3 DNA: TGTGCCACCAGTGATTTGCCAGGGGGCACAGATACGCAGTATTTT.

The chain links TRBV2 to TRBJ1-5, with D maybe TRBD1 (6 bases). Trimming pared 10 bases from V and 4 bases from J, leaving 14 bases between. This CDR3 has 13 amino acids. Germline CDR1 reads SNHLY; CDR2 reads FYNNEI. This chain's CDR3 is CATATGPNQPQHF. The CDR3 coding sequence is TGTGCCACCGCGACAGGTCCTAATCAGCCCCAGCATTTT.

This clonotype was seen repeatedly, ten times or more. The chain combines TRBV7-8 with TRBJ2-6; 9 bases line up with TRBD1. This CDR3 is built from 19 residues. CDR1 SGHVS and CDR2 FQNEAQ come from the germline V gene. Germline trimming cut 7 bases from V and 0 bases from J; bases unmatched to any gene: 13. CDR3 in amino acids: CASNPPGTGIPSGANVLTF. DNA of the CDR3: TGTGCCAGCAACCCACCCGGGACAGGGATCCCCTCTGGGGCCAACGTCCTGACTTTC. Complete variable domain (other parts from reference TRBV7-8 and TRBJ2-6): GAGVSQSPRYKVAKRGQDVALRCDPISGHVSLFWYQQALGQGPEFLTYFQNEAQLDKSGLPSDRFFAERPEGSVSTLKIQRTQQEDSAVYLCASNPPGTGIPSGANVLTFGAGSRLTVL.

The V gene is TRBV30, the J gene TRBJ2-1; no definite D call. The CDR3 extends over 13 amino acids. V was trimmed by 0 bases and J by 5 bases, leaving 8 bases between them. Germline V gives CDR1 GTSNPN, CDR2 SVGIG (reference sequence). In DNA, the CDR3 is TGTGCCTGGAGTGTGTCAGGCCACAATGAGCAGTTCTTC. Protein product: CAWSVSGHNEQFF.

This clonotype was recorded a few times. The chain is built from TRBV12-3 or TRBV12-4 and TRBJ2-5, with 10 bases identical to TRBD2. This CDR3 spans 17 amino acids. V dropped 4 bases and J dropped 1; count of bases not matched to a gene: 9. CDR3 protein: CASSSSYRLAGQETQYF. Written as DNA, the CDR3 is TGTGCCAGCAGTTCCTCCTACAGACTAGCGGGCCAAGAGACCCAGTACTTC.

Only a few counts were recorded for this clonotype. The chain has TRBV14 and TRBJ1-1; no clear D. The CDR3 loop spans 13 amino acids. The V end lost 3 bases, the J end lost 1 base, and 6 bases lay between the germline ends. Per the germline V gene, CDR1 is SGHDN and CDR2 is FVKESK. Here the CDR3 DNA reads TGTGCCAGCAGCCATCCCGGGAACACTGAAGCTTTCTTT. This gives the protein CASSHPGNTEAFF.

In this sample, this clonotype turned up a few times. The CDR3 loop is CASSLSGRMETQYF. CDR3 DNA: TGTGCCAGCAGTTTAAGCGGAAGGATGGAGACCCAGTACTTC. This chain uses TRBV12-3 or TRBV12-4 with TRBJ2-5; tentative D call: TRBD2 (5 bases). Trimming removed 2 bases at V and 5 bases at J, with 12 bases between. The CDR3 has 14 residues.

The chain carries TRBV12-5 and TRBJ2-1; TRBD1 might be the D (5 bases). The germline gives CDR1 LGHNT, CDR2 FRNRAP. V shed 0 bases and J shed 4 bases, with 22 bases lying between them. CDR3 length: 19 amino acids. As DNA, the CDR3 is TGTGCTAGTGGTTTGGTATCTGTAATAGGGGCCGTCCAATACAATGAGCAGTTCTTC. Translated: CASGLVSVIGAVQYNEQFF. Complete variable domain (other parts from reference TRBV12-5 and TRBJ2-1): DARVTQTPRHKVTEMGQEVTMRCQPILGHNTVFWYRQTMMQGLELLAYFRNRAPLDDSGMPKDRFSAEMPDATLATLKIQPSEPRDSAVYFCASGLVSVIGAVQYNEQFFGPGTRLTVL.

The V gene is TRBV11-2, the J gene TRBJ1-2, with TRBD1 matching over 12 bases. V was pared by 4 bases and J by 6 bases, with 12 bases of the junction left unmatched. This CDR3 contains 17 residues. In germline, CDR1 is SGHAT, CDR2 FQNNGV. DNA for the CDR3: TGTGCCAGCAGCTCACGGGCCCCGGGACAGGGGGCCGATGGCTACACCTTC. It yields the protein CASSSRAPGQGADGYTF.

This chain joins TRBV6-5 and TRBJ2-6; D is unresolved. The CDR3 runs 15 residues. Trimming shortened V by 10 bases and J by 2 bases, and 15 bases separated the two germline ends. CDR1 and CDR2 from the germline V gene are MNHEY and SVGAGI. CDR3 sequence: CATSNSGAGANVLTF. In nucleotides, the CDR3 is TGTGCCACTTCCAACAGTGGGGCTGGGGCCAACGTCCTGACTTTC.